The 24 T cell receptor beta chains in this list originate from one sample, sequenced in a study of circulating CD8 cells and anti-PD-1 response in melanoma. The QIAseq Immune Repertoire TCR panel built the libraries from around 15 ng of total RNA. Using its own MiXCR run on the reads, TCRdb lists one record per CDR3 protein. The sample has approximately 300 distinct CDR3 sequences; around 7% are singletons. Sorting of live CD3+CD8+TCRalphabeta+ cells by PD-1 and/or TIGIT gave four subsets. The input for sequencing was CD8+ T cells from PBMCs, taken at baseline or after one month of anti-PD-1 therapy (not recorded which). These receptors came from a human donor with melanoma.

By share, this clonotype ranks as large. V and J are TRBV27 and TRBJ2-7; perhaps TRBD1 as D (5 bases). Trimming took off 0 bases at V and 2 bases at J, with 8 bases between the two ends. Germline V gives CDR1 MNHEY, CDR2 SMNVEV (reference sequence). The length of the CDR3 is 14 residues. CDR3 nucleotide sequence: TGTGCCAGCAGTTTATCCCAGGGTACCTACGAGCAGTACTTC. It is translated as CASSLSQGTYEQYF.

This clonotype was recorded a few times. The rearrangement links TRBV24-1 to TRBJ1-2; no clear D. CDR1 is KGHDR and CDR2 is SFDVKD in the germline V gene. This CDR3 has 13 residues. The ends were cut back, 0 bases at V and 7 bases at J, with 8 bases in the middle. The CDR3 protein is CATSDLSDSGYTF. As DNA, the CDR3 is TGTGCCACCAGTGATTTGTCCGATTCTGGCTACACCTTC.

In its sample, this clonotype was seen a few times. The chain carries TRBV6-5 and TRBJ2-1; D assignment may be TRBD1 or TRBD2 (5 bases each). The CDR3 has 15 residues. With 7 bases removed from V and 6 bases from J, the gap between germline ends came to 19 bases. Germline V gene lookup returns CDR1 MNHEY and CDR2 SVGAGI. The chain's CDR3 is CASTWRPYQGNEQFF. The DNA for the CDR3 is TGTGCCAGCACCTGGAGGCCGTATCAGGGCAATGAGCAGTTCTTC.

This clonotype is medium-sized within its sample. The DNA for the CDR3 is TGTGCCAGCAGTTTAGCCCACGGACTAGCGGGAGTGGTGAAGAACACCGGGGAGCTGTTTTTT. Translated, it gives CASSLAHGLAGVVKNTGELFF. The chain has TRBV28 and TRBJ2-2; 13 bases are a match to TRBD2. The CDR3 totals 21 residues. The V segment lost 2 bases and the J segment 1 base; nucleotides outside the gene matches: 13. The germline gives CDR1 MDHEN, CDR2 SYDVKM. The complete variable domain, with remaining parts taken from reference TRBV28 and TRBJ2-2, reads DVKVTQSSRYLVKRTGEKVFLECVQDMDHENMFWYRQDPGLGLRLIYFSYDVKMKEKGDIPEGYSVSREKKERFSLILESASTNQTSMYLCASSLAHGLAGVVKNTGELFFGEGSRLTVL.

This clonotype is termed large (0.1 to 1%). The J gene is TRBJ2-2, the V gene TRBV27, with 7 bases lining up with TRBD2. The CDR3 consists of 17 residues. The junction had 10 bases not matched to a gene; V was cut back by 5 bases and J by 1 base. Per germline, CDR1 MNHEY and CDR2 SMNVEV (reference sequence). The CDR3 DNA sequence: TGTGCCAGCAGTCCAAACCCCGGGAGGCAGAACACCGGGGAGCTGTTTTTT. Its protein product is CASSPNPGRQNTGELFF.

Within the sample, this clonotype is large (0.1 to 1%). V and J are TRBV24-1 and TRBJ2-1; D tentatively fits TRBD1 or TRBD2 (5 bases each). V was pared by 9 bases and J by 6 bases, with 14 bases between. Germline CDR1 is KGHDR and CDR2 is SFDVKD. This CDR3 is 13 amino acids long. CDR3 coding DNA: TGTGCCACCGGGAGCGGTAGGGGCAATGAGCAGTTCTTC. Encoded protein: CATGSGRGNEQFF.

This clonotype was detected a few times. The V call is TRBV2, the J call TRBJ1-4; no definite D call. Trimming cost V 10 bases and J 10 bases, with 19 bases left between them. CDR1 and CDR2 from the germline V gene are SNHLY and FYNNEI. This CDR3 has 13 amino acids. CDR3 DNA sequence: TGTGCCACATTATACTCCGGGGTGCGAAAACTGTTTTTT. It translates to CATLYSGVRKLFF.

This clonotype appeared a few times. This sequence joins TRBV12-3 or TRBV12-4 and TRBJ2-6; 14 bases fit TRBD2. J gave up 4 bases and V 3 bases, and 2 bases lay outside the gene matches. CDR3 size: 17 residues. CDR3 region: CASSLGLAGAGANVLTF. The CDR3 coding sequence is TGTGCCAGCAGTTTGGGACTAGCGGGAGCCGGGGCCAACGTCCTGACTTTC.

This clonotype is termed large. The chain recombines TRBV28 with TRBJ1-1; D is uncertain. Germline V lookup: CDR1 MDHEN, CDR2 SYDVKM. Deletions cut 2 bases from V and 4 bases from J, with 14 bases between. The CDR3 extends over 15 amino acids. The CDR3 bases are TGTGCCAGCAGTTTAGGTCAACTTTCTGGCACTGAAGCTTTCTTT. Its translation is CASSLGQLSGTEAFF.

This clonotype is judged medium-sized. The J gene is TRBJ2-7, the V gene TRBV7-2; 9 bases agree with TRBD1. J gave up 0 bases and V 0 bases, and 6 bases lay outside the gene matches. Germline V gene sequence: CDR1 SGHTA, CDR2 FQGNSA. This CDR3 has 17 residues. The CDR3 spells CASSLATGGVLSYEQYF. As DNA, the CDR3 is TGTGCCAGCAGCTTAGCGACAGGGGGAGTCCTCTCCTACGAGCAGTACTTC.

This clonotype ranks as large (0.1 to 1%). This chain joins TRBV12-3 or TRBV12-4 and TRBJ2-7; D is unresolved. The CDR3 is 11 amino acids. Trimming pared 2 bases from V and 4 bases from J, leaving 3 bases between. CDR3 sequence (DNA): TGTGCCAGCAGTTTAAAGTACGAGCAGTACTTC. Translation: CASSLKYEQYF.

CDR3 protein: CASSLPGTGNEQYF. In DNA, the CDR3 is TGTGCCAGCAGTCTCCCCGGGACAGGGAACGAGCAGTACTTC. The chain carries TRBV28 and TRBJ2-7, with 9 bases lining up with TRBD1. Germline values: CDR1 MDHEN, CDR2 SYDVKM. The V segment lost 5 bases and the J segment 5 bases; nucleotides outside the gene matches: 7. The CDR3 spans 14 residues.

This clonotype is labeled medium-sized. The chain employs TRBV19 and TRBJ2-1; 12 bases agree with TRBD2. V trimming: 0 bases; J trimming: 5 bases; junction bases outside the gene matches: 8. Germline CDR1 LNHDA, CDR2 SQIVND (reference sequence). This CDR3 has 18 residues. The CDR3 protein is CASSIDMTSGGPNNEQFF. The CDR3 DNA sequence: TGTGCCAGTAGTATAGATATGACTAGCGGGGGCCCTAACAATGAGCAGTTCTTC. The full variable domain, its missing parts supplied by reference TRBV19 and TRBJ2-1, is DGGITQSPKYLFRKEGQNVTLSCEQNLNHDAMYWYRQDPGQGLRLIYYSQIVNDFQKGDIAEGYSVSREKKESFPLTVTSAQKNPTAFYLCASSIDMTSGGPNNEQFFGPGTRLTVL.

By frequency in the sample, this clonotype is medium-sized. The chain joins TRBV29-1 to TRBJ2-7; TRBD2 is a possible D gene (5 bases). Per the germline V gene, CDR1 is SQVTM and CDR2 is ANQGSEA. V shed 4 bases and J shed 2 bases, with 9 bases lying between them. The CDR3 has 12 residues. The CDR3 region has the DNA TGCAGCGTTGCCAGCGGAGCCTACGAGCAGTACTTC. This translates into CSVASGAYEQYF.

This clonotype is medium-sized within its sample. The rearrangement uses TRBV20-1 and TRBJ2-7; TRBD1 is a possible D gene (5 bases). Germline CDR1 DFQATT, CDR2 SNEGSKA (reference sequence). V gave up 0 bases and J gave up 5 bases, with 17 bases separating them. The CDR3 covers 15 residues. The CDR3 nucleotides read TGCAGTGCTAGAGATCCCCCAGGGCTTAAGGACGAGCAGTACTTC. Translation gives CSARDPPGLKDEQYF.

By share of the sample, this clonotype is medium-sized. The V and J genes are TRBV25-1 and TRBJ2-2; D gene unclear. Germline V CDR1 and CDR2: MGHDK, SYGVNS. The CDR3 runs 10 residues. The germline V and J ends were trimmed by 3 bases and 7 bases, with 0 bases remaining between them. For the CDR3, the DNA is TGTGCCAGCAGTGACGGGGAGCTGTTTTTT. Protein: CASSDGELFF.

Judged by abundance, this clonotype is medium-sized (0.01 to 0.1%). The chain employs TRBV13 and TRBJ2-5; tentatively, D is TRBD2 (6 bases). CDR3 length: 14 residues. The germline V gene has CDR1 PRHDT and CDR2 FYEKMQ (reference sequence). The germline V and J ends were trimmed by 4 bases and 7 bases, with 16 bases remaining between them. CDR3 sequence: CASSSQPSDATQYF. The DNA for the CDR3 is TGTGCCAGCAGCTCCCAACCTAGCGACGCGACCCAGTACTTC.

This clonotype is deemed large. The CDR3 region has the DNA TGTGCCAGCAGCGCTAGGGGGGCCGGTTTAAACGAGCAGTACTTC. Residues: CASSARGAGLNEQYF. The chain carries TRBV9 and TRBJ2-7, with D perhaps assigned TRBD1 or TRBD2 (6 bases each). This CDR3 spans 15 amino acids. Trimming took off 3 bases at V and 5 bases at J, with 18 bases between the two ends. Germline V gene lookup returns CDR1 SGDLS and CDR2 YYNGEE.

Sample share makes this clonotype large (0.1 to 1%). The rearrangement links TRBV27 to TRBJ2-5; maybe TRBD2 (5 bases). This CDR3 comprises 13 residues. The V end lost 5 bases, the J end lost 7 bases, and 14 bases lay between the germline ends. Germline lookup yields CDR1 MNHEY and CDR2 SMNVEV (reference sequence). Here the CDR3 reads CASSPSRRGTQYF. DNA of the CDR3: TGTGCCAGCAGTCCCTCCCGACGGGGGACCCAGTACTTC.

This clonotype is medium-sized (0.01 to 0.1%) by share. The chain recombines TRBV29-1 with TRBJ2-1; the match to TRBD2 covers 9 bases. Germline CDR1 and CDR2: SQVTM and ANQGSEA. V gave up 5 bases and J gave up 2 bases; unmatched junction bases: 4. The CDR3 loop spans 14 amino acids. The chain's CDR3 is CSVLGLATYNEQFF. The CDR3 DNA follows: TGCAGCGTTCTAGGACTAGCGACCTACAATGAGCAGTTCTTC.

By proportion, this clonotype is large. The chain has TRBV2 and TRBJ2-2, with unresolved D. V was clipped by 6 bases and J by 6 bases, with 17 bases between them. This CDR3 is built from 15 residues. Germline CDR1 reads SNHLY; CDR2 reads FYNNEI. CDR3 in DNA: TGTGCCAGCAGCTCAGGAAAGCTGATTCCCGGGGAGCTGTTTTTT. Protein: CASSSGKLIPGELFF.

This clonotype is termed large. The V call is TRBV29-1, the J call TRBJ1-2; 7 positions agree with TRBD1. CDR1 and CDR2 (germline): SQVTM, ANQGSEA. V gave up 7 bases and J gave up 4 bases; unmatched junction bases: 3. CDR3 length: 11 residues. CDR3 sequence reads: CSGRDSYGYTF. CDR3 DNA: TGCAGCGGCCGGGACAGCTATGGCTACACCTTC.

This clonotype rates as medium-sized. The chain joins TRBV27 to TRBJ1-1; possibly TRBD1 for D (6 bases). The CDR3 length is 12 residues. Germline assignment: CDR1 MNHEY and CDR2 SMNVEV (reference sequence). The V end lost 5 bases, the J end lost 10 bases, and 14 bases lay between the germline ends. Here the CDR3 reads CASSNYRDAAFF. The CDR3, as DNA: TGTGCCAGCAGTAACTACAGGGACGCAGCTTTCTTT.

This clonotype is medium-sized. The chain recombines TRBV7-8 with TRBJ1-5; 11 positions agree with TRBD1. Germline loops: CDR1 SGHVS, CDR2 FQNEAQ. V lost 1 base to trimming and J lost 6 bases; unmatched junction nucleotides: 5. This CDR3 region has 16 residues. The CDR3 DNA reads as TGTGCCAGCAGCTTAGGGACAGGGGGCTTATTTCAGCCCCAGCATTTT. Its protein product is CASSLGTGGLFQPQHF.